This entry lists 24 T cell receptor beta chains sequenced from one sample in a study of blood T cells in healthy people across ages. The authors ran a second PCR of about 7 to 12 cycles using a sample-barcoded 5' primer and a J-beta primer mix. MiXCR, run by TCRdb on the 5' RACE reads, gives a single entry per CDR3 protein. This table has around 800,000 distinct CDR3 sequences, around a quarter appearing once. The data also belong to a second study, concerning T cells of mothers and their children.

The sample was blood. All receptors derive from a boy aged 5-17 years in good health.

The V call is TRBV15, the J call TRBJ1-5; D may be TRBD1 (6 bases). This CDR3 spans 15 amino acids. Germline V gene data show CDR1 as LNHNV and CDR2 as YYDKDF (reference sequence). V was cut by 1 base and J by 3 bases, with 10 bases left in between. The DNA of the CDR3 is TGTGCCACCAGCAGAGGACAGGTCGCCAATCAGCCCCAGCATTTT. Encoded protein: CATSRGQVANQPQHF. Full variable domain (missing parts from reference TRBV15 and TRBJ1-5): DAMVIQNPRYQVTQFGKPVTLSCSQTLNHNVMYWYQQKSSQAPKLLFHYYDKDFNNEADTPDNFQSRRPNTSFCFLDIRSPGLGDTAMYLCATSRGQVANQPQHFGDGTRLSIL.

This clonotype was seen only a few times. This chain uses TRBV6-5 with TRBJ1-4, with TRBD1 as a possible D gene (5 bases). Trimming removed 5 bases from V and 8 bases from J, with 18 bases in between. Germline values: CDR1 MNHEY, CDR2 SVGAGI. The CDR3 extends over 15 amino acids. The CDR3 here is CASSQGAGGFEKLFF. The CDR3 DNA is TGTGCCAGCAGTCAGGGTGCGGGGGGTTTCGAAAAACTGTTTTTT.

V is TRBV6-1 and J is TRBJ2-5, with 12 bases that match TRBD1. The DNA matches TRBJ2-7 better at its end, which makes the J call doubtful. Germline CDR1 and CDR2: MNHNS and SASEGT. The CDR3 is 15 residues long. The DNA for the CDR3 is TGTGCCAGCAGACAGGGACAGGGGGCTTCCTACGAGCAGTACTTC. Amino acid sequence: CASRQGQGASYEQYF.

The chain is built from TRBV21-1 and TRBJ2-1; TRBD2, as called in the table, went unchecked against the DNA. TRBV21-1 is flagged as a pseudogene. The CDR3 runs to 19 residues. This chain's CDR3 is CASTPLGGSGGANLDEQFF. CDR3 DNA: TGTGCCAGCACTCCCCTCGGGGGTAGCGGGGGGGCCAATCTCGATGAGCAGTTCTTC.

This clonotype was observed a handful of times. V usage is TRBV28 and J usage is TRBJ2-6, with D uncertain. V was pared by 6 bases and J by 0 bases, with 9 bases between. This CDR3 is built from 15 residues. Looked up from germline, CDR1 is MDHEN and CDR2 is SYDVKM. For the CDR3, the DNA is TGTGCCAGCAGCAAGGATTCCTCTGGGGCCAACGTCCTGACTTTC. Protein product: CASSKDSSGANVLTF. The whole variable domain, remainder taken from reference TRBV28 and TRBJ2-6, is DVKVTQSSRYLVKRTGEKVFLECVQDMDHENMFWYRQDPGLGLRLIYFSYDVKMKEKGDIPEGYSVSREKKERFSLILESASTNQTSMYLCASSKDSSGANVLTFGAGSRLTVL.

This clonotype was counted a few times. The chain couples TRBV5-1 to TRBJ2-3; 11 bases match TRBD2. Germline V gives CDR1 SGHRS, CDR2 YFSETQ. V lost 5 bases and J lost 2; bases outside the gene matches: 4. CDR3 length equals 15 residues. CDR3 coding DNA: TGCGCCAGCAGGGAGACTAGCGGGGTCACAGATACGCAGTATTTT. Protein sequence: CASRETSGVTDTQYF.

This clonotype was observed a handful of times. This chain joins TRBV7-2 and TRBJ2-1; 12 bases line up with TRBD2. The germline CDR1 and CDR2 sequences are SGHTA and FQGNSA. The V gene end was trimmed by 2 bases and the J gene end by 0 bases; junction bases not matched to a gene: 5. This CDR3 comprises 18 residues. CDR3 sequence (DNA): TGTGCCAGCAGCTTAACCCCACTAGCGGGGGGCTCCTACAATGAGCAGTTCTTC. Its protein is CASSLTPLAGGSYNEQFF.

This chain uses TRBV30 with TRBJ2-6; D remains ambiguous. The germline CDR1 and CDR2 sequences are GTSNPN and SVGIG (reference sequence). Trimming took off 5 bases at V and 0 bases at J, with 8 bases between the two ends. This CDR3 contains 14 residues. This chain's CDR3 is CAWGVSSGANVLTF. As DNA, the CDR3 is TGTGCCTGGGGGGTTAGCTCTGGGGCCAACGTCCTGACTTTC.

The chain uses TRBV9 and TRBJ2-5; the D gene could be TRBD1 or TRBD2 (6 bases each). This CDR3 has 14 residues. Germline assignment: CDR1 SGDLS and CDR2 YYNGEE. V was shortened by 7 bases and J by 5 bases, with 18 bases between the two germline ends. CDR3 nucleotide sequence: TGTGCCAGCTGCCCTCCGGGGGCCGGGGAGACCCAGTACTTC. Translated, it gives CASCPPGAGETQYF.

This clonotype occurred a few times. The chain has TRBV12-3 or TRBV12-4 and TRBJ2-5, with TRBD1 matching over 8 bases. Matching the DNA end better, TRBJ2-7 makes the J call doubtful. This CDR3 spans 14 amino acids. DNA for the CDR3: TGTGCCAGCAGGGAGACAGGGGAATCCTACGAGCAGTACTTC. Its translation: CASRETGESYEQYF.

This clonotype showed up just a few times. The chain links TRBV5-5 to TRBJ2-1; no clear D gene. With 0 bases removed from V and 0 bases from J, the gap between germline ends came to 7 bases. This CDR3 is 15 amino acids long. Germline V gives CDR1 SGHKS, CDR2 YYEKEE (reference sequence). For the CDR3, the DNA is TGTGCCAGCAGCTTGGTACAGACCTCCTACAATGAGCAGTTCTTC. Its translation: CASSLVQTSYNEQFF.

This clonotype came up a few times. The rearrangement joins TRBV15 to TRBJ1-5; 7 nucleotides match TRBD1. Losses at the gene ends were 4 bases for V and 0 bases for J; bases not matched to a gene: 6. CDR1 and CDR2 from the germline V gene are LNHNV and YYDKDF (reference sequence). The CDR3 runs 16 residues. The CDR3, as DNA: TGTGCCACCAGCACCCGGACAGGTTATAGCAATCAGCCCCAGCATTTT. Translation gives CATSTRTGYSNQPQHF.

V is TRBV30 and J is TRBJ1-1; D remains unclear. The V and J ends lost 4 bases and 7 bases respectively, with 19 bases between them. Germline V CDR1 and CDR2: GTSNPN, SVGIG (reference sequence). This CDR3 spans 14 amino acids. CDR3 nucleotides: TGTGCCTGGAACGTTCGTCCCCTCCGGGGTGAAGCTTTCTTT. Protein: CAWNVRPLRGEAFF.

CDR3 amino acids: CASSRRLGRTGELFF. CDR3 nucleotides: TGTGCCAGCAGTCGAAGGTTGGGGAGGACCGGGGAGCTGTTTTTT. V usage is TRBV28 and J usage is TRBJ2-2; possibly TRBD2 for D (6 bases). CDR1 is MDHEN and CDR2 is SYDVKM in the germline V gene. CDR3 size: 15 residues. The ends were cut back, 5 bases at V and 5 bases at J, with 15 bases in the middle.

The chain uses TRBV29-1 and TRBJ1-1; 7 nucleotides match TRBD1. The CDR3 runs 15 residues. The V segment lost 6 bases and the J segment 3 bases; nucleotides outside the gene matches: 13. Germline lookup yields CDR1 SQVTM and CDR2 ANQGSEA. The CDR3 bases are TGCAGCGTAACCAAGGGGAGGGGGCGCGACACTGAAGCTTTCTTT. As protein: CSVTKGRGRDTEAFF. The full variable domain, in which reference TRBV29-1 and TRBJ1-1 provide the parts outside the CDR3, is SAVISQKPSRDICQRGTSLTIQCQVDSQVTMMFWYRQQPGQSLTLIATANQGSEATYESGFVIDKFPISRPNLTFSTLTVSNMSPEDSSIYLCSVTKGRGRDTEAFFGQGTRLTVV.

The CDR3 sequence: CASSPSGTGAAEQYF. The CDR3 DNA follows: TGTGCCAGTAGTCCTTCCGGGACAGGGGCCGCCGAGCAGTACTTC. The rearrangement joins TRBV19 to TRBJ2-7, with 10 bases that match TRBD1. Unmatched junction bases numbered 10, after V lost 5 bases and J lost 6 bases. This CDR3 spans 15 amino acids. Germline CDR1 and CDR2: LNHDA and SQIVND (reference sequence). The full variable domain, its missing parts supplied by reference TRBV19 and TRBJ2-7, is DGGITQSPKYLFRKEGQNVTLSCEQNLNHDAMYWYRQDPGQGLRLIYYSQIVNDFQKGDIAEGYSVSREKKESFPLTVTSAQKNPTAFYLCASSPSGTGAAEQYFGPGTRLTVT.

This clonotype occurred a few times. The V call is TRBV3-1, the J call TRBJ2-4; no clear D gene. CDR1 is LGHDT and CDR2 is YNNKEL in the germline V gene (reference sequence). V lost 4 bases and J 7 bases, leaving 17 bases between the germline ends. This CDR3 is 15 amino acids long. For the CDR3, the DNA is TGTGCCAGCAGCCTCTCGGACCTGCAAAGGAACATTCAGTACTTC. It is translated as CASSLSDLQRNIQYF.

The V call is TRBV5-1, the J call TRBJ2-5, with 10 bases lining up with TRBD2. The J call may be in error: the DNA end matches TRBJ2-1 better. This CDR3 has 15 amino acids. Per the germline V gene, CDR1 is SGHRS and CDR2 is YFSETQ. CDR3 coding DNA: TGCGCCAGCAGCTTAGCGGGGGGGCCAGAGAATGAGCAGTTCTTC. Translated, it gives CASSLAGGPENEQFF.

This chain uses TRBV6-5 with TRBJ2-1, with D possibly TRBD1 on 6 matching bases. This CDR3 contains 14 residues. Germline values: CDR1 MNHEY, CDR2 SVGAGI. Trimming removed 5 bases at V and 10 bases at J, with 18 bases between. The DNA for the CDR3 is TGTGCCAGCAGTAGAGCTTGGGGGCCGAAAGAGCAGTTCTTC. Amino acids: CASSRAWGPKEQFF.

This rearrangement joins TRBV7-2 to TRBJ2-1; TRBD2 aligns across 8 bases. Germline-derived CDR1 and CDR2 are SGHTA and FQGNSA. V gave up 3 bases and J gave up 6 bases; unmatched junction bases: 10. This CDR3 has 16 residues. CDR3: CASSFMRGAYPNEQFF. CDR3 coding DNA: TGTGCCAGCAGCTTTATGCGGGGGGCTTATCCCAATGAGCAGTTCTTC.

This clonotype was recorded at least ten times. The chain uses TRBV7-2 and TRBJ2-3; D gene ambiguous. V was clipped by 4 bases and J by 4 bases, with 21 bases between them. The germline CDR1 and CDR2 sequences are SGHTA and FQGNSA. This CDR3 contains 17 residues. CDR3 sequence (DNA): TGTGCCAGCAGCTCACCACAAGGCCCCCAGGAAGCAGATACGCAGTATTTT. Its protein product is CASSSPQGPQEADTQYF.

Only a few counts were recorded for this clonotype. At one boundary the junction diverges from the germline segment, which might be a read error. This chain's CDR3 is CASSLPVQGTHEQYF. In DNA, the CDR3 is TGCGCTAGCAGCTTACCTGTACAGGGGACCCACGAGCAGTACTTC. The chain carries TRBV5-1 and TRBJ2-7, with 7 bases aligning to TRBD1. The CDR3 runs to 15 residues. The V gene's germline CDR1 is SGHRS and CDR2 YFSETQ.

V and J are TRBV20-1 and TRBJ2-7, with TRBD1 as a possible D gene (5 bases). V shed 6 bases and J shed 5 bases, with 17 bases lying between them. Per the germline V gene, CDR1 is DFQATT and CDR2 is SNEGSKA (reference sequence). This CDR3 has 13 amino acids. CDR3 region: CSANTPGQNEQYF. The DNA of the CDR3 is TGCAGTGCAAACACCCCAGGGCAGAACGAGCAGTACTTC.

The chain employs TRBV5-5 and TRBJ2-1, with TRBD2 matching over 11 bases. The V gene end was trimmed by 1 base and the J gene end by 12 bases; junction bases not matched to a gene: 12. The CDR3 has 16 residues. Germline values: CDR1 SGHKS, CDR2 YYEKEE (reference sequence). The CDR3 sequence: CASSLLPGTSGTGQFF. The CDR3 region has the DNA TGTGCCAGCAGCTTGTTGCCCGGGACTAGCGGCACCGGGCAGTTCTTC.